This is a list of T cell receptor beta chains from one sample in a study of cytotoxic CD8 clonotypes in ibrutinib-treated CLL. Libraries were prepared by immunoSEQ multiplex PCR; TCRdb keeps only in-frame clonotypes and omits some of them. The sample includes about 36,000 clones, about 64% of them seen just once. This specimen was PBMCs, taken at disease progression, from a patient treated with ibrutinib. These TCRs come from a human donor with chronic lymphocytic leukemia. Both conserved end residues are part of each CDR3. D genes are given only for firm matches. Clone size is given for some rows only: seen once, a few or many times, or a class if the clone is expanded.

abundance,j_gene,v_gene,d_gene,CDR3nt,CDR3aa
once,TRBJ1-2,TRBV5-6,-,TGTGCCAGCAGCCCGGCGGGGAGGGAGGGCTACACCTTC,CASSPAGREGYTF
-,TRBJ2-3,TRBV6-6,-,TGTGCCAGCACCCTCAAGGGGGGGCAGACAGATACGCAGTATTTT,CASTLKGGQTDTQYF
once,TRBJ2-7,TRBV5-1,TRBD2,TGCGCCAGCAACGGACTAGCGGGGGGCTCCTACGAGCAGTACTTC,CASNGLAGGSYEQYF
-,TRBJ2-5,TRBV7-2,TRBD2,TGTGCCAGCATGAGCGGGGGGCAAGAGACCCAGTACTTC,CASMSGGQETQYF
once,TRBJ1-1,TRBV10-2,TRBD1,TGCGCCAGCAAGGGACAGGGGCGGTTCACTGAAGCTTTCTTT,CASKGQGRFTEAFF
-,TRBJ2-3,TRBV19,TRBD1,TGTGCCAGTGGGGACAGGGGGAACACAGATACGCAGTATTTT,CASGDRGNTDTQYF
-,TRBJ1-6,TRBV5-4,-,TGTGCCAGCAGCCTCCTAGGACAAGCCGGGGATTCACCCCTCCACTTT,CASSLLGQAGDSPLHF
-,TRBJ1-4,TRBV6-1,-,TGTGCCATACAGGAGAGGGATGAAAAACTGTTTTTT,CAIQERDEKLFF
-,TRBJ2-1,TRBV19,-,TGTGCCAGTAAGGGGGGGGCATCCCGCTCCTACAATGAGCAGTTCTTC,CASKGGASRSYNEQFF
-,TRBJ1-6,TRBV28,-,TGTGCCAGCAGTTCCCCCACACCCCTCCACTTT,CASSSPTPLHF
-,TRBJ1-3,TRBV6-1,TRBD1,TGTGCCAGCAGTCAACAGGGGGCTCATGGAAACACCATATATTTT,CASSQQGAHGNTIYF
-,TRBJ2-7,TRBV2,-,TGTGCCAGCAGGCGGAGCTACGAGCAGTACTTC,CASRRSYEQYF
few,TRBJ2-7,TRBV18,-,TGTGCCAGCTCACCCGCGGCCCGGGCCTGGGAGCAGTACTTC,CASSPAARAWEQYF
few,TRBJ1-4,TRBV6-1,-,TGTGCCAGCAGTGAATGGGGGACACAATATGAAAAACTGTTTTTT,CASSEWGTQYEKLFF
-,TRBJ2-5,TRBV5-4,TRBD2,TGTGCCAGCAGCTTGGCCACTAGCGGGGGAGTAGGGCAAGAGACCCAGTACTTC,CASSLATSGGVGQETQYF
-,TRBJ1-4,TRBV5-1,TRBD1,TGCGCCAGCAGCTTTACACAGGGGCCGGGTGAAAAACTGTTTTTT,CASSFTQGPGEKLFF
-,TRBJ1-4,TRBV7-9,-,TGTGCCAGCAGCTTAGACCCCCCCTCGGGTGGGGAAAAACTGTTTTTT,CASSLDPPSGGEKLFF
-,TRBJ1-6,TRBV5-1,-,TGCGCCAGCAGCTTGGCCAGGGGTGGAAATTCACCCCTCCACTTT,CASSLARGGNSPLHF
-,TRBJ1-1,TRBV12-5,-,TGTGCTAGTGGTTTGTCGTCTGAAGCTTTCTTT,CASGLSSEAFF
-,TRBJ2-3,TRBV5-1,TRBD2,TGCGCCAGCAGCCGCCGGGGGGAGTTGGCAGATACGCAGTATTTT,CASSRRGELADTQYF
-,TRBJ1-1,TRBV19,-,TGTGCCAGTAGGGTCGGGGCGGCTGAAGCTTTCTTT,CASRVGAAEAFF
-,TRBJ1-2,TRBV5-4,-,TGTGCCAGCAGCAGAGACAGAGACTATGGCTACACCTTC,CASSRDRDYGYTF
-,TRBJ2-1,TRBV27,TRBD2,TGTGCCAGCATTTCGCTGCTAGCGGGGGGTTACAATGAGCAGTTCTTC,CASISLLAGGYNEQFF
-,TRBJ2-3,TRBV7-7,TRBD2,TGTGCTAGCAGCTTAGGACGGTCGGGGGGGGACGGCACAGATACGCAGTATTTT,CASSLGRSGGDGTDTQYF
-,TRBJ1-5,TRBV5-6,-,TGTGCCAGCAGCTTCGGGCGTAGCAATCAGCCCCAGCATTTT,CASSFGRSNQPQHF
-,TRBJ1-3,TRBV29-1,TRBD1,TGCAGCGTAACTACCAAACACCGACAGGGTCACTCTGGAAACACCATATATTTT,CSVTTKHRQGHSGNTIYF
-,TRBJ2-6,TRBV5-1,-,TGCGCCAGCAGCTTGGGTTCGGTATCTGGGGCCAACGTCCTGACTTTC,CASSLGSVSGANVLTF
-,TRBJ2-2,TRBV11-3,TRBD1,TGTGCCAGCAGCCAACAGGGGGCTAACACCGGGGAGCTGTTTTTT,CASSQQGANTGELFF
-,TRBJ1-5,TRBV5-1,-,TGCGCCAGCAGCTTGGAAGGGTCCATTGGAAATCAGCCCCAGCATTTT,CASSLEGSIGNQPQHF
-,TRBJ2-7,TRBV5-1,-,TGCGCCAGCAGCTTGGTAGGGAACTCCTACGAGCAGTACTTC,CASSLVGNSYEQYF
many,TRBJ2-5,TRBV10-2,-,TGCGCCAGCAGTCCCGGGAGGCAGGGGGAGACCCAGTACTTC,CASSPGRQGETQYF
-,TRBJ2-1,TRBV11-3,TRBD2,TGTGCCAGCAGCTTCTCGGCTAGCGGGGACAATGAGCAGTTCTTC,CASSFSASGDNEQFF
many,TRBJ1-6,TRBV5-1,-,TGCGCCAGCAGCCCCCTGAGCTCCTATAATTCACCCCTCCACTTT,CASSPLSSYNSPLHF
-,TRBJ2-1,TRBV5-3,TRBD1,TGTGCCAGAAGCTGGAGACAGGGAAATGAGCAGTTCTTC,CARSWRQGNEQFF
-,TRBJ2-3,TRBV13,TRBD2,TGTGCCAGCAGCACCATACCGGGACTAGCTAGCACAGATACGCAGTATTTT,CASSTIPGLASTDTQYF
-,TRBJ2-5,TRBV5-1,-,TGCGCCAGCAGCTATCCGGGAGCGGGTGGAGAGACCCAGTACTTC,CASSYPGAGGETQYF
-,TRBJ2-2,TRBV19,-,TGTGCCAGTAGTATAGTAGGGGGCACCGGGGAGCTGTTTTTT,CASSIVGGTGELFF
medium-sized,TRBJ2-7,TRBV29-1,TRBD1,TGCAGCGTCTACAGGGGTCACGAGCAGTACTTC,CSVYRGHEQYF
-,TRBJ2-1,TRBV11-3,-,TGTGCCAGCAGCTTAGAACCGGGCGGTGGGGAGCAGTTCTTC,CASSLEPGGGEQFF
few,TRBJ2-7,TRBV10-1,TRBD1,TGCGCCAGCCCATGGGAGGGACAGGGGGCTTGGAGCTCCTACGAGCAGTACTTC,CASPWEGQGAWSSYEQYF
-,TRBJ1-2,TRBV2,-,TGTGCCAGCAGTGACCTCAGGGCCTATAACTATGGCTACACCTTC,CASSDLRAYNYGYTF
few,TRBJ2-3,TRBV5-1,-,TGCGCCAGCAGCCCCTGGCCAGGAGAGGTAGATACGCAGTATTTT,CASSPWPGEVDTQYF
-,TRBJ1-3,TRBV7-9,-,TGTGCCAGCAGCTTAGGAAACACCATATATTTT,CASSLGNTIYF
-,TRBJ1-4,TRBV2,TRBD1,TGTGCCAGCAGTTCTCCCCCGGGACAGCCGGCGAGGGAAAAACTGTTTTTT,CASSSPPGQPAREKLFF
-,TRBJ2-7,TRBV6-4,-,TGTGCCAGCAGTGACTCGATTTTAGCCCAGGGGGGGTCCTACGAGCAGTACTTC,CASSDSILAQGGSYEQYF
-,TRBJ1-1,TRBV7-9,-,TGTGCCAGCAGCTTAGGGAAGGCAATGAACACTGAAGCTTTCTTT,CASSLGKAMNTEAFF
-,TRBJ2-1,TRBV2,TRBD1,TGTGCCAGTCGGGACAGGGAGTTGTACCGTAACGACAATGAGCAGTTCTTC,CASRDRELYRNDNEQFF
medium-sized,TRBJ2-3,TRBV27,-,TGTGCCAGCAGCGGCAGGACAAGCACAGATACGCAGTATTTT,CASSGRTSTDTQYF
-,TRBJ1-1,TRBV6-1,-,TGTGCCAGCAGTGACCCTCCGAGCAGGGGTGGGACTGAAGCTTTCTTT,CASSDPPSRGGTEAFF
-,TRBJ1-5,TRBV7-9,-,TGTGCCAGCAGCTTAGGGTATTTGGAGCCCCAGCATTTT,CASSLGYLEPQHF
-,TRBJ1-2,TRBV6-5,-,TGTGCCAGCGGGGCAGGGCGAGTTGGCTACACCTTC,CASGAGRVGYTF
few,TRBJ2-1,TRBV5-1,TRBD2,TGCGCCAGCAGCTTCCAACTAGCGGGGGGGTTAAACAATGAGCAGTTCTTC,CASSFQLAGGLNNEQFF
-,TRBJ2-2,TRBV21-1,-,TGTGCCAGCAGCAAAGAAGGGGAGGGGACGGCGAATGTCGGGGAGCTGTTTTTT,CASSKEGEGTANVGELFF